This T cell receptor (beta chain) was documented in a study of Graves' ophthalmopathy and Graves' hyperthyroidism. Looking at the study overall: Prior to any treatment, peripheral blood was collected at the time of initial diagnosis.

Amplification targeted the TCR beta CDR3 regions, with RNA transcripts as the source material. RT-PCR was first run with HTBI primers, then multiplex PCR in a second round. A single record per CDR3 protein comes from TCRdb applying MiXCR to the multiplex PCR reads. The sample has approximately 460,000 distinct CDR3 sequences, 13% to 15% seen once; the top ten hold roughly 10%. The germline V gene has CDR1 MGHRA and CDR2 YSYEKL. V gave up 1 base and J gave up 4 bases, with 7 bases separating them. The CDR3 runs to 13 residues. General study findings and limits: Blood also carried most expanded thyroid clonotypes exceeding 0.001 frequency. Between ophthalmopathy and stable hyperthyroidism, a 13-signature model drew a separation with around 88% sensitivity and about 81% specificity.

In this sample, this clonotype turned up a few times. Antigen specificity is unknown. The TCR comes from a woman aged 25 to 39 with Graves' ophthalmopathy. The V call is TRBV4-1, the J call TRBJ1-2, with D tentatively TRBD1 (6 bases). The source material was blood. CDR3 loop: CASSQVTGYGYTF. In DNA, the CDR3 is TGCGCCAGCAGCCAAGTGACAGGCTATGGCTACACCTTC.